This TCR beta chain was identified in a study of vaccination effects on CD4 cells after COVID-19. Study context: Sampling occurred a median 72 days post second dose, range 14 to 241.

The authors isolated CD4+ T cells after roughly eleven days of culture. Participants got two doses of BNT162b2 or mRNA-1273 vaccine. It was on days 3 and 7 that half the medium was replaced with IL-2 medium. Regarding this clone: Its antigen remains unidentified.

Overall study findings and caveats: Infection-derived and vaccine-derived clones contracted markedly late after vaccination. Recruitment yielded few convalescent patients, and the study had no early post-infection timepoints.

V gave up 7 bases and J gave up 7 bases; unmatched junction bases: 6. The germline V gene has CDR1 MNHEY and CDR2 SVGAGI. The CDR3 covers 14 residues. Produced via immunoSEQ multiplex PCR; TCRdb's table is partial and in-frame only. The sample has approximately 61,000 clones, 78% seen once. The material was CD4+ T cells from PBMCs cultured without peptide, obtained after COVID-19 vaccination. The V and J genes are TRBV6-5 and TRBJ2-2; 10 bases map to TRBD2. This sequence originates from a human donor who received a COVID-19 vaccine. CDR3 sequence: CASNERGGDGELFF. CDR3 nucleotides: TGTGCCAGCAACGAGCGGGGGGGCGACGGGGAGCTGTTTTTT.